These T cell receptor beta chains were read from a single sample in a study of cytomegalovirus exposure and HLA in healthy donors. Here immunoSEQ multiplex PCR was the method, and the copy in TCRdb shows in-frame clones only, minus some. The sample yields approximately 88,000 clones, 75% to 85% seen once. Sequencing was performed on PBMCs. These receptors were taken from a young man in good health and CMV-seronegative. The CDR3 runs from the conserved cysteine through the conserved F or W. D genes are given only for firm matches. Clone size is shown for a subset of rows, as once, few, many or a class of expanded clone.

TRBV11-2,few,.,TRBJ2-2,CASSRSSDNTGELFF,TGTGCCAGCAGCAGGAGCAGCGACAACACCGGGGAGCTGTTTTTT
TRBV9,once,.,TRBJ2-2,CASSFTGDTGELFF,TGTGCCAGCAGCTTTACGGGGGACACCGGGGAGCTGTTTTTT
TRBV4-1,.,.,TRBJ1-5,CASSRSGYSNQPQHF,TGCGCCAGCAGCCGATCGGGGTATAGCAATCAGCCCCAGCATTTT
TRBV7-9,.,.,TRBJ1-2,CSSSPHVLTPVYGYTF,TGTTCCAGCAGCCCCCATGTTTTAACTCCTGTCTATGGCTACACCTTC
TRBV7-9,.,.,TRBJ1-6,CSSSKGRRPRGGKQSPLHF,TGTTCCAGCAGCAAGGGACGACGGCCCAGGGGAGGGAAGCAATCACCCCTCCACTTT
TRBV18,.,.,TRBJ2-1,CASSPRQREYNEQFF,TGTGCCAGCTCACCACGGCAGCGTGAATACAATGAGCAGTTCTTC
TRBV15,.,TRBD2,TRBJ2-5,CATSELAGGLYQETQYF,TGTGCCACCAGCGAGCTGGCGGGGGGACTTTACCAAGAGACCCAGTACTTC
TRBV29-1,.,.,TRBJ1-3,CSVDVGRVAGNTIYF,TGCAGCGTTGATGTTGGCAGGGTAGCTGGAAACACCATATATTTT
TRBV13,.,TRBD2,TRBJ2-7,CASSFASERGGTTYEQYF,TGTGCCAGCAGCTTCGCCTCAGAGAGGGGAGGGACCACCTACGAGCAGTACTTC
TRBV15,few,.,TRBJ1-5,CATSPWRPQHF,TGTGCCACCAGCCCTTGGAGACCCCAGCATTTT
TRBV6-5,.,TRBD1,TRBJ1-4,CATRGRANEKLFF,TGTGCCACCAGGGGGCGAGCTAATGAAAAACTGTTTTTT
TRBV30,.,TRBD1,TRBJ2-7,CAWEDRGYEQYF,TGTGCCTGGGAAGACAGGGGCTACGAGCAGTACTTC
TRBV21-1,.,.,TRBJ1-5,CASSNSDRANGNQPQHF,TGTGCCAGCAGCAACTCAGACAGGGCCAACGGCAATCAGCCCCAGCATTTT